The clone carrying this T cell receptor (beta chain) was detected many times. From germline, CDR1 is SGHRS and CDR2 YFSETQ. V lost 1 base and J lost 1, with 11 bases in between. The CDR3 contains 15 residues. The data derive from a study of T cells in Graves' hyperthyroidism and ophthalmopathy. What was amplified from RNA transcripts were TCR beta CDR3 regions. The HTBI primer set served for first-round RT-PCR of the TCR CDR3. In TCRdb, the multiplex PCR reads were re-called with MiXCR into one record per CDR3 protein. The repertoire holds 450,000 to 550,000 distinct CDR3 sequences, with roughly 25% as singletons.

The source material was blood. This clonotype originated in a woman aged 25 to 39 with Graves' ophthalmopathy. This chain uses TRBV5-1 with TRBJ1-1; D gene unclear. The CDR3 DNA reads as TGCGCCAGCAGCTTGACTCAGTCCTCGAACACTGAAGCTTTCTTT. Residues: CASSLTQSSNTEAFF.